Here is one T cell receptor (beta chain) with its context. What it recognizes is unknown. Other DNA sequences from this sample encode an identical CDR3 as well. This record comes from a study of Ad26.COV2.S vaccination and SARS-CoV-2 variants. Study details: Intramuscular Ad26.COV2.S doses were given once or twice, 56 days apart. Whole-study results and caveats: TCR breadth and depth analyses may have underestimated total T cell responses.

The treatment was: roughly 18 received Ad26.COV2.S at low or high dose, single or two shots; about 5 received placebo; per-sample allocation not given. The investigators took samples on day 63 after the first vaccine or placebo injection. Boston provided a donor who was an adult aged 18-55 years. The repertoire was sequenced with immunoSEQ multiplex PCR; TCRdb's copy has only in-frame clones and lacks some. This sample carries about 400,000 clones, roughly 90% of them seen once, and the ten largest clones take 3.6%. With 0 bases clipped from V and 1 base from J, the junction kept 3 bases outside the gene matches. The CDR3 loop spans 15 amino acids. Germline assignment: CDR1 SGDLS and CDR2 YYNGEE.

The input for sequencing was peripheral blood, taken in a trial of Ad26.COV2.S vaccine versus placebo. The TCR comes from a person aged 18-65 years who received the Ad26.COV2.S COVID-19 vaccine or a placebo. The genes are TRBV9 and TRBJ2-7; the match to TRBD1 covers 8 bases. CDR3: CASSVGTGPSYEQYF. CDR3 in DNA: TGTGCCAGCAGCGTAGGGACAGGGCCTTCCTACGAGCAGTACTTC.